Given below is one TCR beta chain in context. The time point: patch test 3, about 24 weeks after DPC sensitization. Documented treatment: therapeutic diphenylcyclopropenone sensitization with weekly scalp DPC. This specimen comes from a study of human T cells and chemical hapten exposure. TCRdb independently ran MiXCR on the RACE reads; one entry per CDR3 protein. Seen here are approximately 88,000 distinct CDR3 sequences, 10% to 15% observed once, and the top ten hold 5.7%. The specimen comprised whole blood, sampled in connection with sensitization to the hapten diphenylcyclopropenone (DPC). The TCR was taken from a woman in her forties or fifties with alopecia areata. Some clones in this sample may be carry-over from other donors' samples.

Here the CDR3 reads CASSPSGQDTIYF. The CDR3 DNA reads as TGTGCCAGCTCACCAAGCGGCCAAGACACCATATATTTT. J is TRBJ1-3 and V is TRBV18; no clear D gene. The germline gives CDR1 KGHSH, CDR2 LQKENI. The V end lost 2 bases, the J end lost 8 bases, and 10 bases lay between the germline ends. This CDR3 region has 13 residues.